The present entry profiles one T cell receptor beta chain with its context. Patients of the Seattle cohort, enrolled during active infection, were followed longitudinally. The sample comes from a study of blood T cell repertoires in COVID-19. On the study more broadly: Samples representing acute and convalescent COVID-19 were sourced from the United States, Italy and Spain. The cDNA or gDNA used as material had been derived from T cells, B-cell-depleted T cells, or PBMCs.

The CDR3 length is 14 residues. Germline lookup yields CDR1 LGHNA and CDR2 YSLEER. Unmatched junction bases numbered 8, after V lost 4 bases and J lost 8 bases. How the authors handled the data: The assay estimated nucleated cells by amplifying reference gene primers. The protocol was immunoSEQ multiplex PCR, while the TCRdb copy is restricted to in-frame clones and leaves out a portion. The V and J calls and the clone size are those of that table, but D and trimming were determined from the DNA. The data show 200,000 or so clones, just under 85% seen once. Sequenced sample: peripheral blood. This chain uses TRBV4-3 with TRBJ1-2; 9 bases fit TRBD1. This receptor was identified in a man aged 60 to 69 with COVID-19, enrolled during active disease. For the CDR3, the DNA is TGCGCCAGCAGCCTGGGACAGGGTGGTGACGGCTACACCTTC. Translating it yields CASSLGQGGDGYTF.